The text below deals with one T cell receptor (beta chain). Donors included only healthy HIV-negative adults lacking recent acute infections or vaccinations. Sorted-subset replicate PCRs used 150 to 200 ng DNA, some 33,000 T cell genomes. The data were produced by immunoSEQ multiplex PCR, yet TCRdb's version contains in-frame clones alone and is incomplete. The sample shows roughly 1 million clones, around 78% of them seen only once. Deletions cut 4 bases from V and 6 bases from J, with 14 bases between. From germline, CDR1 is SGHDT and CDR2 YYEEEE. The CDR3 length is 14 residues. This record belongs to a study of shared clonotypes between healthy human individuals.

Sequencing used memory CD4+ T cells from PBMCs. Subset specified: CD45RA-negative fraction. The genes are TRBV5-6 and TRBJ1-5; weak D call: TRBD1 (5 bases). The clonotype originates from a man between 18 and 35 years old in good health. Some clones in this sample may be carry-over from other donors' samples. The CDR3 is CASSLDWGSQPQHF. In DNA, the CDR3 is TGTGCCAGCAGCCTGGACTGGGGGAGTCAGCCCCAGCATTTT.